This is a list of T cell receptor beta chains from one sample in a study of blood T cell repertoires in COVID-19. Sequencing was performed with immunoSEQ multiplex PCR; in TCRdb, only in-frame clones are kept and a portion is missing. The table has roughly 150,000 clones, 79% seen once; the top ten hold roughly 8.6%. Sequenced input: peripheral blood. All receptors come from a man between 45 and 60 years old with active or convalescent COVID-19. CDR3s leave out the opening cysteine and the closing phenylalanine or tryptophan. The D gene is left open where the match is weak. Size values are once, few and many counts, or a class for expanded clones, and some rows have none.

v_gene	abundance	d_gene	j_gene	CDR3aa
TRBV5-4	NA	NA	TRBJ2-3	ASSFPGTDTQY
TRBV7-9	NA	NA	TRBJ1-2	ASSLGQSYGYT
TRBV6-1	NA	NA	TRBJ1-2	ASSEGRGYGYT
TRBV27	NA	NA	TRBJ2-3	ASSSLVLDTQY
TRBV27	NA	NA	TRBJ2-1	ASSLSQVKNEQF
TRBV18	NA	TRBD1	TRBJ1-1	ASSSETGSTEAF
TRBV4-2	NA	NA	TRBJ1-2	ASSQEFDGGTDGYT
TRBV19	NA	NA	TRBJ2-1	ASSPPRALYNEQF
TRBV20-1	NA	NA	TRBJ1-1	SAPGLGAF
TRBV11-2	NA	NA	TRBJ2-5	ASSSGVQETQY
TRBV10-3	NA	TRBD2	TRBJ2-3	AIQGTSGRDDTQY
TRBV7-3	once	TRBD1	TRBJ1-2	ASSLNPGQGHGYT
TRBV30	many	TRBD2	TRBJ2-1	AWSFEDGRYNEQF
TRBV2	NA	NA	TRBJ2-2	ASSKLGGFNTGELF
TRBV2	NA	NA	TRBJ2-7	ADRGTYYSGEQY
TRBV4-1	NA	NA	TRBJ2-5	ASSQDGGRVGQETQY
TRBV14	NA	NA	TRBJ1-3	ASSQDWGPGNTIY
TRBV6-6	NA	NA	TRBJ2-7	ASSYGEYEQY
TRBV24-1	once	TRBD1	TRBJ1-5	ATSVGTGGNQPQH
TRBV6-1	NA	NA	TRBJ1-2	ASSERQGNYGYT
TRBV19	NA	NA	TRBJ2-7	ATSQGSYEQY
TRBV6-5	NA	TRBD2	TRBJ2-1	ASGASGRANNEQF
TRBV30	NA	NA	TRBJ1-3	ARGRGPGNTIY
TRBV9	once	NA	TRBJ2-3	ASSVGGRGSTDTQY
TRBV7-3	NA	TRBD1	TRBJ2-5	ASSLAGGAVYGETQY
TRBV7-9	NA	NA	TRBJ2-7	ASSYGPGGQPLR
TRBV28	NA	NA	TRBJ2-7	ASSSPGSSYEQY
TRBV4-1	few	NA	TRBJ1-3	ASSPKAGASSGNTIY
TRBV2	NA	TRBD1	TRBJ2-5	ASSFQGQGPETQY
TRBV3-1/TRBV3-2	NA	TRBD1	TRBJ2-1	ASSPRQGFVNEQF
TRBV28	NA	TRBD2	TRBJ2-1	ATHGRGHNEQF
TRBV16	once	TRBD1	TRBJ2-7	ASSQSGTGVSYEQY
TRBV27	NA	NA	TRBJ1-1	ASSFGVNRADTEAF
TRBV19	NA	NA	TRBJ2-2	ASSIYAGELF
TRBV5-4	NA	TRBD2	TRBJ2-3	ASSPTVVAGGIIADTQY
TRBV7-3	few	TRBD2	TRBJ2-2	ASSLLAGETGELF
TRBV28	few	TRBD1	TRBJ1-4	ASSRRQGLDEKLF
TRBV27	NA	NA	TRBJ1-5	ATSMGGSNQPQH
TRBV27	NA	TRBD1	TRBJ1-6	ASRHTGVQNSPLH
TRBV7-9	NA	TRBD2	TRBJ2-7	ASSLRRLAGAYEQY
TRBV4-2	NA	TRBD2	TRBJ2-5	ASSQESRRTSGTFPETQY
TRBV25-1	NA	NA	TRBJ2-3	ASSVRDTQY